This T cell receptor (beta chain) was profiled in a study of T cell repertoires in cytomegalovirus infection. V shed 3 bases, J shed 3 bases, and the junction held 9 bases outside the gene matches. The CDR3 sequence is 18 residues long. CDR1 and CDR2 from the germline V gene are ENHRY and SYGVKD. TCRdb passed the reads through MiXCR, listing each CDR3 protein once. This sample yields 450,000 to 550,000 distinct CDR3 sequences, of which under 55% are seen a single time; about 41% belongs to the top ten. In this sample, this clonotype turned up many times. Its antigen is unidentified. The sequence came from a human donor in good health (CMV status not recorded). Some clones in this sample may be carry-over from other donors' samples. V usage is TRBV10-3 and J usage is TRBJ2-2; TRBD2 agrees at 11 bases. The sequenced sample was cultured PBMCs, obtained from culture after CMV antigen stimulation. The CDR3 sequence: CAISDSGPGLADTGELFF. The CDR3 region has the DNA TGTGCCATCAGTGACTCTGGACCGGGACTAGCGGACACCGGGGAGCTGTTTTTT.